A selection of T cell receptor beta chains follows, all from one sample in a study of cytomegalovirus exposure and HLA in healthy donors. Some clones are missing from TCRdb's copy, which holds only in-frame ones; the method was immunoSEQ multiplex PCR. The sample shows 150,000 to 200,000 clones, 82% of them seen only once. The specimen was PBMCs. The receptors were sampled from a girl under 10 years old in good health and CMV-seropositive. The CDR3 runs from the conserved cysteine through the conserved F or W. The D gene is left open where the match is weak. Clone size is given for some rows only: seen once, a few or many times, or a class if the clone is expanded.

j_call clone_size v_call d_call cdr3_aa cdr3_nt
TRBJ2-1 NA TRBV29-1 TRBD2 CSVGLAGGPVDEQFF TGCAGCGTTGGTCTAGCGGGAGGGCCAGTAGATGAGCAGTTCTTC
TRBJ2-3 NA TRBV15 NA CATSVRLETDTQYF TGTGCCACCAGCGTTAGGCTAGAAACAGATACGCAGTATTTT
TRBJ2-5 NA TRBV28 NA CASSPRSGSGETQYF TGTGCCAGCAGTCCCCGCAGCGGTAGCGGAGAGACCCAGTACTTC
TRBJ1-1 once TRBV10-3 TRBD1 CASGQGRDTEAFF TGTGCCTCCGGACAGGGAAGGGACACTGAAGCTTTCTTT
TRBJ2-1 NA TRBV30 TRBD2 CAWSPRTSGVNNEQFF TGTGCCTGGAGTCCCCGGACTAGCGGGGTGAACAATGAGCAGTTCTTC
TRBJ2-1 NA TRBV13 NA CASSSEGSGYNEQFF TGTGCCAGCAGCTCCGAGGGTAGCGGTTACAATGAGCAGTTCTTC
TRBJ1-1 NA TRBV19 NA CASKLSASRSEAFF TGTGCCAGTAAACTCTCTGCGTCACGGTCTGAAGCTTTCTTT
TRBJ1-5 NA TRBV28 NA CASTQGLGNQPQHF TGTGCCAGCACCCAGGGGCTGGGAAATCAGCCCCAGCATTTT
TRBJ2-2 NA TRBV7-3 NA CASSPERENTGELFF TGTGCCAGCAGCCCCGAGAGAGAGAACACCGGGGAGCTGTTTTTT
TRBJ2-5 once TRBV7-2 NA CASSLHRSQETQYF TGTGCCAGCAGCTTACACAGGAGCCAGGAGACCCAGTACTTC
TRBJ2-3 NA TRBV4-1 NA CASSQEALYVTDTQYF TGCGCCAGCAGCCAAGAAGCCCTTTATGTCACAGATACGCAGTATTTT
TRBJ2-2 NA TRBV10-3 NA CAISDQGGELFF TGTGCCATCAGTGATCAGGGCGGGGAGCTGTTTTTT
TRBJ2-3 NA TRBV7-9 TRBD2 CSSSLVAGGPGGDTQYF TGTTCCAGCAGCTTAGTTGCGGGAGGGCCAGGTGGGGATACGCAGTATTTT
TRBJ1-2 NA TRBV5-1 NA CASSLVEGKARGYTF TGCGCCAGCAGCTTAGTGGAGGGAAAGGCTCGCGGCTACACCTTC
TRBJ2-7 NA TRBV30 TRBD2 CAWSLPQRLAGVYEQYF TGTGCCTGGAGCTTACCCCAACGACTAGCGGGGGTCTACGAGCAGTACTTC
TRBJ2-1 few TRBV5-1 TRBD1 CASRSGTGFLNEQFF TGCGCCAGCAGGTCCGGGACAGGGTTTTTAAATGAGCAGTTCTTC
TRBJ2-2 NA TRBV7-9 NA CASSPPAGRRRTGELFF TGTGCCAGCAGCCCGCCCGCGGGACGGAGAAGGACCGGGGAGCTGTTTTTT
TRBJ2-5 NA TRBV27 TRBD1 CASSLTGKGQETQYF TGTGCCAGCAGTTTGACAGGGAAGGGCCAAGAGACCCAGTACTTC
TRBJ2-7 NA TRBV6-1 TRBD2 CASSETSGSPSEQYF TGTGCCAGCAGTGAGACTAGCGGGAGCCCCTCCGAGCAGTACTTC
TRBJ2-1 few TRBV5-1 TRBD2 CASRGTSGSVHEQFF TGCGCCAGCAGGGGGACTAGCGGGAGTGTACATGAGCAGTTCTTC
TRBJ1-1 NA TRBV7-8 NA CASSFGQYTEAFF TGTGCCAGCAGCTTCGGACAGTACACTGAAGCTTTCTTT
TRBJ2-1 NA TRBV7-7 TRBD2 CASSLGRAAINEQFF TGTGCTAGCAGCTTGGGGAGGGCCGCGATCAATGAGCAGTTCTTC
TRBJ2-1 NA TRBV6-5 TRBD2 CASSQSGISYNEQFF TGTGCCAGCTCCCAAAGCGGGATCTCCTACAATGAGCAGTTCTTC
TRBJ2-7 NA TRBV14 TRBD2 CASSQAGDPYEQYF TGTGCCAGCAGCCAGGCGGGGGATCCCTACGAGCAGTACTTC
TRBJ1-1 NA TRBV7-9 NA CASSGGGGSTFF TGTGCCAGCAGCGGGGGAGGGGGGTCGACTTTCTTT
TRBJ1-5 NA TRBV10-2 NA CASRETASNQPQHF TGCGCCAGCAGGGAGACTGCCTCGAATCAGCCCCAGCATTTT
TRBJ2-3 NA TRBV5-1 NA CASSLPWRDLTDTQYF TGCGCCAGCAGCTTACCGTGGCGGGACCTCACAGATACGCAGTATTTT
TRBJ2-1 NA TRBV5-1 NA CASSASGPTYNEQFF TGCGCCAGCAGCGCGAGCGGTCCCACCTACAATGAGCAGTTCTTC
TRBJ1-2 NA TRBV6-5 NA CASISLQEPNYGYTF TGTGCCAGCATTTCGCTCCAGGAACCCAACTATGGCTACACCTTC
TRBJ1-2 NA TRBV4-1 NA CASSLGRGRNYGYTF TGCGCCAGCAGCCTAGGCAGGGGACGTAACTATGGCTACACCTTC
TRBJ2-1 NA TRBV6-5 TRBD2 CASSSNSGSYNEQFF TGTGCCAGCAGTTCCAATAGCGGGAGTTACAATGAGCAGTTCTTC
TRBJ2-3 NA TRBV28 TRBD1 CASSTGQAPDTQYF TGTGCCAGCAGTACCGGACAGGCACCAGATACGCAGTATTTT
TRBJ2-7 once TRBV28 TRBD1 CASSQGSTYEQYF TGTGCCAGTTCACAGGGGTCCACCTACGAGCAGTACTTC
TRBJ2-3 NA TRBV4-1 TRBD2 CASSHPRTPEREAQIGQYF TGCGCCAGCAGCCACCCCCGGACCCCCGAGCGGGAGGCACAGATAGGGCAGTATTTT
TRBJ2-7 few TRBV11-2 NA CASSSYRVRGSGSYEQYF TGTGCCAGCAGCTCATATCGAGTTCGTGGGAGTGGATCCTACGAGCAGTACTTC
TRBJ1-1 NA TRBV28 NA CASSLRRTEAFF TGTGCCAGCAGTTTGCGGAGGACTGAAGCTTTCTTT
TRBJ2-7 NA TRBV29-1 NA CSVRVTAYEQYF TGCAGCGTTAGAGTGACAGCCTACGAGCAGTACTTC
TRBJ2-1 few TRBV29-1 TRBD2 CSGLLLGTSGRVTYNEQFF TGCAGCGGTCTACTCTTAGGGACTAGCGGGAGGGTCACATACAATGAGCAGTTCTTC
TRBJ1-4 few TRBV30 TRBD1 CAWSGLELGQGNEKLFF TGTGCCTGGAGCGGACTTGAGCTGGGACAGGGGAATGAAAAACTGTTTTTT